The present T cell receptor (beta chain) was sequenced within a study of blood T cells in healthy people across ages. Sample-barcoded 5' priming and a J-beta primer mix drove a second PCR of roughly 7 to 11 cycles. Tagging of each cDNA molecule was performed by a template-switch adaptor with 12 random nucleotides. MiXCR was run by TCRdb on the 5' RACE reads, yielding one entry per CDR3 protein. The top ten hold roughly 24% of the sample, which has around 1,800,000 distinct CDR3 sequences, 30% to 40% seen once. This clonotype was counted between two and nine times. The V end was cut by 1 base, the J end by 1 base, with 14 bases between. Germline CDR1 is SGHDN and CDR2 is FVKESK. The CDR3 spans 16 residues.

The sequenced sample was blood. The sequence was collected from a human donor in good health. The chain recombines TRBV14 with TRBJ2-7; D is unresolved. The CDR3 spells CASSQVSGFGSYEQYF. CDR3 DNA: TGTGCCAGCAGCCAAGTTTCGGGTTTCGGGTCCTACGAGCAGTACTTC.